The source of this T cell receptor beta chain is a study of T-cell reconstitution after alpha-beta-depleted transplantation in children (dated by TCRdb to between 2015 and 2016). In the study overall: T-cell immune reconstitution after TCRalphabeta/CD19-depleted allogeneic hematopoietic cell transplantation in children was quantitatively tracked in the study by means of TCR repertoire profiling.

Reading the label with the study, this specimen's treatment or condition is: allogeneic hematopoietic cell transplantation with graft depleted of TCRalphabeta T cells and CD19 B cells. TCRalphabeta/CD19-depleted allogeneic hematopoietic cell grafts were given to the transplant recipients, all of whom were children. On the study overall, not on this receptor specifically: In some patients, the high TCRbeta diversity seen at day 60 was put down to recipient T cells and intrathymic progenitors that had survived conditioning. Over the following months the frequencies of hyperexpanded clones went down, and after one year T-cell counts and TCRbeta diversity were mostly credited to newly produced T cells. About two months after transplant, the apparently early recovery of alphabetaT-cell counts reportedly depended on just several hundred clones that had expanded rapidly and came from non-depleted graft cells.

The CDR3 spans 18 residues, from the cysteine through the phenylalanine. The DNA shown is the 54-base CDR3, in frame from base 1. V gives up 4 bases and J gives up 0 bases, and the segment between their germline ends measures 16 bases. According to the germline V gene, CDR1 reads SGHVS and CDR2 reads FNYEAQ. Libraries were prepared through PCR. Sequencing was performed on an Illumina HiSeq 2500. TCR library preparation used molecular barcoding, with unique molecular identifiers applied to normalize quantification of the TCRbeta repertoire. TCRdb trimmed the raw reads at Q25, called clones with MiXCR and kept productive beta chains. CDR3 protein sequences are deduplicated, and each keeps its most common genes and DNA. This sample comprises approximately 89,000 distinct CDR3 sequences, roughly 16% of them detected only once. The ten largest clonotypes hold around a fifth of the sample. In this sample, this clonotype turned up a few times. Its antigen is still unknown. There are no base qualities to consult, and no much larger clone falls within one base.

The chain is encoded by TRBV7-6 joined to TRBJ2-6; the best D guess is TRBD1, with 5 bases matching. This clonotype was obtained from a male patient aged 2 to 10 who had a stem cell transplant for acute lymphoblastic leukemia, so the T cells may come from the graft donor. Source: PBMCs, mostly from graft donor cells, taken 180 days after TCRalphabeta/CD19-depleted stem cell transplant. CDR3 loop: CASSSPLDSSSGANVLTF. The DNA is as follows: TGTGCCAGCAGCTCCCCCCTAGACAGTTCCTCTGGGGCCAACGTCCTGACTTTC.